One sample yielded the 32 T cell receptor beta chains listed below, sequenced in a study of cytomegalovirus exposure and HLA in healthy donors. With 60 Vbeta and 13 Jbeta primers, the PCR was carried out. Data came from immunoSEQ multiplex PCR; TCRdb stores just in-frame clones and leaves some out. The sample includes 100,000 to 150,000 clones, 79% of them seen just once. Input material: PBMCs. The receptors derive from a male donor in good health and CMV-seronegative.

J is TRBJ2-6 and V is TRBV5-1; 9 bases match TRBD1. This CDR3 comprises 17 residues. Germline-derived CDR1 and CDR2 are SGHRS and YFSETQ. V dropped 4 bases and J dropped 3; count of bases not matched to a gene: 8. This CDR3 is CASSAGTGGYGANVLTF. CDR3 nucleotide sequence: TGCGCCAGCAGCGCCGGAACAGGGGGCTATGGGGCCAACGTCCTGACTTTC.

The rearrangement uses TRBV6-6 and TRBJ2-5; D possibly corresponds to TRBD2 (6 bases). Per the germline V gene, CDR1 is MNHNY and CDR2 is SVGAGI (reference sequence). Trimming stripped 5 bases from V and 4 bases from J, with 14 bases between. The CDR3 length is 14 residues. The CDR3 sequence: CASSPRREGETQYF. In DNA form, the CDR3 reads TGTGCCAGCAGTCCCCGGAGGGAAGGAGAGACCCAGTACTTC.

The rearrangement uses TRBV7-9 and TRBJ2-2; 8 nucleotides line up with TRBD2. The CDR3 runs 15 residues. Trimming removed 5 bases from V and 4 bases from J; junction bases left unmatched: 6. From germline, CDR1 is SEHNR and CDR2 FQNEAQ (reference sequence). The CDR3 sequence: CASSGVAGFTGELFF. CDR3 nucleotide sequence: TGTGCCAGCAGCGGTGTAGCGGGGTTCACCGGGGAGCTGTTTTTT.

Turning to this clone: The sample holds other DNA sequences that translate to the same CDR3. V gene TRBV30 combines with J gene TRBJ1-1; D gene uncertain. The CDR3 is made up of 12 amino acids. Germline V gene sequence: CDR1 GTSNPN, CDR2 SVGIG (reference sequence). Trimming left V 0 bases short and J 8 bases short, with 10 bases between. This CDR3 is CAWSVEGGEAFF. In DNA form, the CDR3 reads TGTGCCTGGAGTGTTGAGGGCGGAGAAGCTTTCTTT.

The rearrangement links TRBV5-4 to TRBJ2-2; the match to TRBD2 covers 11 bases. Germline values: CDR1 SGHNT, CDR2 YYREEE (reference sequence). Unmatched junction bases numbered 4, after V lost 4 bases and J lost 5 bases. The CDR3 has 15 amino acids. CDR3 residues: CASSQTSGKTGELFF. CDR3 sequence (DNA): TGTGCCAGCAGCCAGACTAGCGGGAAGACCGGGGAGCTGTTTTTT.

This chain connects TRBV5-4 to TRBJ2-2; 8 bases map to TRBD1. With V trimmed by 4 bases and J by 8 bases, 10 bases remained unmatched. CDR1 is SGHNT and CDR2 is YYREEE in the germline V gene (reference sequence). The CDR3 has 15 residues. CDR3 sequence (DNA): TGTGCCAGCAGCCTCGACAGGGGAAGATTGGGGGAGCTGTTTTTT. Protein sequence: CASSLDRGRLGELFF.

The rearrangement joins TRBV19 to TRBJ2-1, with 12 bases aligning to TRBD2. V lost 2 bases and J lost 9; bases outside the gene matches: 8. Germline V gene sequence: CDR1 LNHDA, CDR2 SQIVND (reference sequence). This CDR3 has 16 residues. DNA of the CDR3: TGTGCCAGTAGTATACCCCCTAGCGGGGGGGCACTTGAGCAGTTCTTC. It encodes CASSIPPSGGALEQFF.

This rearrangement joins TRBV9 to TRBJ2-5; tentatively, D is TRBD1 (6 bases). Germline V gene data show CDR1 as SGDLS and CDR2 as YYNGEE. Trimming removed 3 bases from V and 5 bases from J, with 14 bases in between. There are 14 residues in the CDR3. CDR3: CASSGNRVDETQYF. DNA of the CDR3: TGTGCCAGCAGCGGAAACAGGGTGGACGAGACCCAGTACTTC.

The chain couples TRBV13 to TRBJ1-1; D possibly corresponds to TRBD1 (5 bases). V was trimmed by 5 bases and J by 6 bases, leaving 19 bases between them. The CDR3 consists of 15 residues. CDR1 is PRHDT, CDR2 FYEKMQ, per germline (reference sequence). CDR3 nucleotides: TGTGCCAGCAGCCCCGGACACCGGGGGGGGGCTGAAGCTTTCTTT. Translating gives CASSPGHRGGAEAFF. Combining the CDR3 with reference TRBV13 and TRBJ1-1 gives the whole variable domain AAGVIQSPRHLIKEKRETATLKCYPIPRHDTVYWYQQGPGQDPQFLISFYEKMQSDKGSIPDRFSAQQFSDYHSELNMSSLELGDSALYFCASSPGHRGGAEAFFGQGTRLTVV.

The chain is built from TRBV30 and TRBJ2-7, with a possible D match to TRBD2 (6 bases). Germline V gene data show CDR1 as GTSNPN and CDR2 as SVGIG (reference sequence). The CDR3 length is 14 residues. Trimming removed 2 bases at V and 3 bases at J, with 14 bases between. In DNA form, the CDR3 reads TGTGCCTGGAGTCGGCGGGGACGGTACTACGAGCAGTACTTC. It encodes CAWSRRGRYYEQYF.

This clone was seen a handful of times. V gene TRBV4-3 combines with J gene TRBJ1-1; D is ambiguous. Per germline, CDR1 LGHNA and CDR2 YSLEER. V was trimmed by 0 bases and J by 0 bases, leaving 8 bases between them. This CDR3 has 15 amino acids. CDR3 residues: CASSQDGVMNTEAFF. DNA of the CDR3: TGCGCCAGCAGCCAAGATGGAGTCATGAACACTGAAGCTTTCTTT.

The chain couples TRBV7-2 to TRBJ2-1, with TRBD2 identical over 10 bases. The CDR3 sequence is 16 residues long. CDR1 and CDR2 (germline): SGHTA, FQGNSA. J was trimmed by 4 bases and V by 5 bases; bases with no gene match: 8. The CDR3 DNA reads as TGTGCCAGCAGCCGGCATTTTAGCGGGGGGTACAATGAGCAGTTCTTC. It encodes CASSRHFSGGYNEQFF.

The chain links TRBV5-6 to TRBJ1-3; D is perhaps TRBD1 (5 bases). The V gene's germline CDR1 is SGHDT and CDR2 YYEEEE. Deletions cut 1 base from V and 0 bases from J, with 8 bases between. The CDR3 runs 15 residues. The CDR3 loop is CASSLIDSSGNTIYF. The CDR3, as DNA: TGTGCCAGCAGCTTGATTGACAGCTCTGGAAACACCATATATTTT.

V gene TRBV7-9 combines with J gene TRBJ2-5; 7 bases are shared with TRBD2. Germline V gene sequence: CDR1 SEHNR, CDR2 FQNEAQ (reference sequence). V lost 4 bases, J lost 2 bases, and 10 bases stayed unmatched. This CDR3 region has 16 residues. This chain's CDR3 is CASSSPSGGGQETQYF. In nucleotides, the CDR3 is TGTGCCAGCAGCTCTCCTAGCGGCGGGGGACAAGAGACCCAGTACTTC.

This clone was counted once. The chain's CDR3 is CATSRDLGGGSDTQYF. The CDR3 DNA sequence: TGTGCCACCAGCAGAGATCTCGGGGGGGGGTCGGATACGCAGTATTTT. The chain has TRBV15 and TRBJ2-3, with TRBD2 matching 8 bases. CDR1 is LNHNV and CDR2 is YYDKDF in the germline V gene (reference sequence). V lost 0 bases, J lost 6 bases, and 8 bases stayed unmatched. The CDR3 covers 16 residues.

The chain uses TRBV11-3 and TRBJ2-7, with 9 bases aligning to TRBD2. Per the germline V gene, CDR1 is SGHNT and CDR2 is YENEEA. V lost 4 bases, J lost 4 bases, and 8 bases stayed unmatched. CDR3 length: 15 residues. The chain's CDR3 is CASSSRQRGAYEQYF. DNA of the CDR3: TGTGCCAGCAGCTCCCGACAGCGGGGGGCGTACGAGCAGTACTTC.

This clone was counted only a few times. V and J are TRBV10-2 and TRBJ1-5; D perhaps matches TRBD1 (6 bases). Trimming pared 6 bases from V and 3 bases from J, leaving 12 bases between. This CDR3 has 14 amino acids. Germline V lookup: CDR1 WSHSY, CDR2 SAAADI. The CDR3 coding sequence is TGCGCCAGCAGATTTCAGGGGATCAATCAGCCCCAGCATTTT. As protein: CASRFQGINQPQHF.

The chain employs TRBV9 and TRBJ2-1; 10 bases align to TRBD2. The CDR3 extends over 17 amino acids. Per the germline V gene, CDR1 is SGDLS and CDR2 is YYNGEE. The ends lost 0 bases at V and 6 bases at J; junction bases unmatched: 9. The CDR3 DNA follows: TGTGCCAGCAGCGTAGCTCCAGCGGGGGGGCCGGGCAATGAGCAGTTCTTC. Translation gives CASSVAPAGGPGNEQFF.

The chain has TRBV7-6 and TRBJ2-7; D unclear. V lost 11 bases to trimming and J lost 2 bases, with 16 bases between them. CDR1 SGHVS and CDR2 FNYEAQ come from the germline V gene. The CDR3 is 13 amino acids. In DNA, the CDR3 is TGTGCCCTGCAGGAAGCTCAAACCTACGAGCAGTACTTC. Translated, it gives CALQEAQTYEQYF.

The chain joins TRBV6-5 to TRBJ1-1; perhaps TRBD1 as D (5 bases). The germline V gene encodes CDR1 MNHEY and CDR2 SVGAGI. V lost 2 bases and J 0 bases, leaving 13 bases between the germline ends. The CDR3 consists of 16 residues. CDR3 DNA: TGTGCCAGCAGTTACGGTGCTGACAGCATGAACACTGAAGCTTTCTTT. Translation gives CASSYGADSMNTEAFF.

The chain recombines TRBV30 with TRBJ2-5; 10 nucleotides align to TRBD1. From germline, CDR1 is GTSNPN and CDR2 SVGIG (reference sequence). Trimming cost V 4 bases and J 3 bases; bases outside gene matches: 5. The CDR3 spans 14 residues. CDR3 coding DNA: TGTGCCTGGACCCAAGGACAGGGGGAAGAGACCCAGTACTTC. As protein: CAWTQGQGEETQYF.

The chain is built from TRBV18 and TRBJ1-1; 8 positions match TRBD1. Germline CDR1 reads KGHSH; CDR2 reads LQKENI. The CDR3 has 16 residues. After removal of 4 bases from V and 5 bases from J, the junction contained 12 bases not matched to a gene. CDR3 sequence (DNA): TGTGCCAGCTCACGGGGACAGGTCGGCGCGAATACTGAAGCTTTCTTT. Its translation is CASSRGQVGANTEAFF.

The V call is TRBV6-1, the J call TRBJ1-5; 8 bases agree with TRBD1. From germline, CDR1 is MNHNS and CDR2 SASEGT. V gave up 4 bases and J gave up 2 bases; unmatched junction bases: 4. The CDR3 has 15 amino acids. DNA for the CDR3: TGTGCCAGCAGTGCGGGACAGGATGGCAATCAGCCCCAGCATTTT. Its translation is CASSAGQDGNQPQHF.

V usage is TRBV7-9 and J usage is TRBJ2-3, with TRBD2 as a possible D gene (5 bases). The V and J ends lost 3 bases and 1 base respectively, with 8 bases between them. The CDR3 length is 14 residues. The germline V gene encodes CDR1 SEHNR and CDR2 FQNEAQ (reference sequence). CDR3 loop: CASSFRDGTDTQYF. CDR3 nucleotides: TGTGCCAGCAGCTTCCGGGATGGCACAGATACGCAGTATTTT.

J is TRBJ1-6 and V is TRBV27, with D hard to call. The length of the CDR3 is 17 residues. V gave up 2 bases and J gave up 0 bases, with 11 bases separating them. Germline lookup yields CDR1 MNHEY and CDR2 SMNVEV (reference sequence). DNA of the CDR3: TGTGCCAGCAGTTTAACTCGGTCACGCTCCTATAATTCACCCCTCCACTTT. Protein product: CASSLTRSRSYNSPLHF.

Remarks on this clone: Sequence at one end of the junction differs from germline and may be a read error. This rearrangement joins TRBV2 to TRBJ1-1; D is unresolved. The CDR3 contains 12 residues. Germline V gene lookup returns CDR1 SNHLY and CDR2 FYNNEI. This CDR3 reads CASSSANPEAFF. In DNA, the CDR3 is TGTGCCAGCAGTTCAGCGAACCCTGAAGCTTTCTTT.

This chain links TRBV7-2 with TRBJ1-1, with D hard to call. The CDR3 sequence is 12 residues long. V lost 5 bases and J lost 4, with 8 bases in between. The germline gives CDR1 SGHTA, CDR2 FQGNSA. The CDR3 DNA follows: TGTGCCAGCAGCAGTCCGGGCACTGAAGCTTTCTTT. Translation gives CASSSPGTEAFF.

The chain joins TRBV29-1 to TRBJ2-7; the D gene is possibly TRBD1 (6 bases). The CDR3 has 16 amino acids. Germline V gene data show CDR1 as SQVTM and CDR2 as ANQGSEA. V was cut by 1 base and J by 2 bases, with 18 bases left in between. CDR3 in DNA: TGCAGCGTTGAAGGAATTACAGGGAAGGGGGCCTACGAGCAGTACTTC. As protein: CSVEGITGKGAYEQYF.

The chain carries TRBV6-5 and TRBJ2-3; D gene ambiguous. V was pared by 6 bases and J by 0 bases, with 10 bases between. Germline V gene lookup returns CDR1 MNHEY and CDR2 SVGAGI. The CDR3 loop spans 14 amino acids. The CDR3 loop reads CASSPLRSTDTQYF. Here the CDR3 DNA reads TGTGCCAGCAGCCCGCTACGTAGCACAGATACGCAGTATTTT.

V is TRBV7-3 and J is TRBJ2-3; TRBD1 is a possible D gene (6 bases). This CDR3 contains 14 residues. V gave up 2 bases and J gave up 2 bases, with 8 bases separating them. CDR1 and CDR2 (germline): SGHTA, FQGTGA. CDR3 region: CASSLGGPTDTQYF. CDR3 in DNA: TGTGCCAGCAGCTTAGGGGGCCCCACAGATACGCAGTATTTT.

This chain connects TRBV9 to TRBJ2-7; TRBD1 aligns across 8 bases. The CDR3 is 14 amino acids. Germline V lookup: CDR1 SGDLS, CDR2 YYNGEE. After removal of 7 bases from V and 2 bases from J, the junction contained 8 bases not matched to a gene. This chain's CDR3 is CASGRTGYAYEQYF. CDR3 coding DNA: TGTGCCAGCGGAAGGACAGGGTATGCCTACGAGCAGTACTTC.

With respect to this clone: At one boundary the junction diverges from the germline segment, which might be a read error. The rearrangement joins TRBV4-3 to TRBJ1-5, with D unclear. The CDR3 is 15 residues long. Germline V gene lookup returns CDR1 LGHNA and CDR2 YSLEER. As DNA, the CDR3 is TGCGCCAGCAGCCAAGATTGGGGTCGGGATCAGCTCCAGCATTTT. The encoded protein is CASSQDWGRDQLQHF.